These 14 T cell receptor beta chains were sequenced from one sample in a study of T cell repertoires in cytomegalovirus infection. TCRdb itself ran the reads through MiXCR, one entry per CDR3 protein. Of hundreds of thousands of distinct CDR3 sequences in the sample, less than 40% were seen once. The sequencing sample was made of PBMCs. These receptors were taken from a human donor in good health (CMV status not recorded). Some clones in this sample may be carry-over from other donors' samples.

The chain is built from TRBV7-6 and TRBJ2-3, with 10 bases fitting TRBD1. This CDR3 region has 16 residues. V lost 2 bases to trimming and J lost 4 bases; unmatched junction nucleotides: 6. CDR1 is SGHVS, CDR2 FNYEAQ, per germline. CDR3 nucleotides: TGTGCCAGCAGCTTACCCCGACAGGGGGCCCCAGATACGCAGTATTTT. Its translation: CASSLPRQGAPDTQYF.

The chain recombines TRBV12-3 or TRBV12-4 with TRBJ2-3; no clear D. Trimming took 6 bases from V and 1 from J, leaving 17 bases between them. CDR3 length equals 16 residues. The CDR3 is CASSPRRPRRTDTQYF. As DNA, the CDR3 is TGTGCCAGCAGCCCACGGCGGCCGCGCCGCACAGATACGCAGTATTTT.

The chain links TRBV11-1 to TRBJ1-4, with no clear D. From germline, CDR1 is SGHAT and CDR2 FQDESV (reference sequence). Trimming removed 6 bases at V and 7 bases at J, with 15 bases between. This CDR3 has 14 amino acids. CDR3 protein: CASRSEFSSEKLFF. In nucleotides, the CDR3 is TGTGCCAGCAGATCGGAGTTTTCGTCTGAAAAACTGTTTTTT.

The chain links TRBV12-3 or TRBV12-4 to TRBJ1-1; D gene uncertain. CDR3 length: 15 amino acids. Trimming pared 6 bases from V and 5 bases from J, leaving 19 bases between. CDR3 in DNA: TGTGCCAGCAGCTCCCTCGCCACCAGGCGGACTGAAGCTTTCTTT. Its translation: CASSSLATRRTEAFF.

Comments on this clonotype: The CDR3 does not close with the conserved phenylalanine or tryptophan, likely indicating a read error. CDR3: CASSYKSQDTQYL. Here the CDR3 DNA reads TGTGCCAGCAGTTACAAGTCTCAAGATACGCAGTATTTG. The rearrangement links TRBV6-1 to TRBJ2-3; the D is unclear. CDR1 and CDR2 from the germline V gene are MNHNS and SASEGT. This CDR3 contains 13 residues. Trimming took 5 bases from V and 5 from J, leaving 11 bases between them.

There are a few counts of this clonotype. This sequence joins TRBV28 and TRBJ2-5; D gene ambiguous. Per the germline V gene, CDR1 is MDHEN and CDR2 is SYDVKM. This CDR3 spans 15 amino acids. V lost 2 bases to trimming and J lost 2 bases, with 12 bases between them. DNA for the CDR3: TGTGCCAGCAGTTTAGGAGTAGCCAGGCAAGAGACCCAGTACTTC. Translating gives CASSLGVARQETQYF. The full variable domain, completed using reference TRBV28 and TRBJ2-5, is DVKVTQSSRYLVKRTGEKVFLECVQDMDHENMFWYRQDPGLGLRLIYFSYDVKMKEKGDIPEGYSVSREKKERFSLILESASTNQTSMYLCASSLGVARQETQYFGPGTRLLVL.

CDR3 bases: TGTGCCAGTAGTATACGGCAGCCCTCGGCTCTGGAAAACACCATATATTTT. This encodes CASSIRQPSALENTIYF. This sequence joins TRBV19 and TRBJ1-3; no reliable D call. Per the germline V gene, CDR1 is LNHDA and CDR2 is SQIVND (reference sequence). The CDR3 totals 17 residues. V gave up 2 bases and J gave up 6 bases, with 20 bases separating them.

This clonotype was counted a few times. The chain links TRBV6-5 to TRBJ2-3, with D perhaps assigned TRBD1 or TRBD2 (5 bases each). The CDR3 consists of 16 residues. With 4 bases removed from V and 0 bases from J, the gap between germline ends came to 14 bases. From germline, CDR1 is MNHEY and CDR2 SVGAGI. Here the CDR3 reads CASSFEGRSSTDTQYF. CDR3 in DNA: TGTGCCAGCAGTTTCGAGGGGAGATCTAGCACAGATACGCAGTATTTT.

The gene calls are TRBV5-5 and TRBJ1-2; D is perhaps TRBD1 (6 bases). The V and J ends lost 2 bases and 8 bases respectively, with 16 bases between them. Germline V gene data show CDR1 as SGHKS and CDR2 as YYEKEE (reference sequence). The length of the CDR3 is 14 residues. The CDR3 DNA sequence: TGTGCCAGCAGCTTTTTCTCACCAGGGGAGGGCTACACCTTC. Encoded protein: CASSFFSPGEGYTF.

The J gene is TRBJ1-1, the V gene TRBV9, with D possibly being TRBD1 (5 bases). The germline V and J ends were trimmed by 4 bases and 6 bases, with 25 bases remaining between them. The CDR3 has 17 amino acids. Germline values: CDR1 SGDLS, CDR2 YYNGEE. CDR3: CASSPVGTGRFNAEAFF. The CDR3 DNA is TGTGCCAGCAGCCCAGTGGGAACAGGACGATTTAACGCTGAAGCTTTCTTT.

This clonotype was counted between two and nine times. The chain is built from TRBV4-1 and TRBJ2-2; no definite D call. This CDR3 comprises 18 residues. Trimming stripped 0 bases from V and 3 bases from J, with 17 bases between. Germline V lookup: CDR1 MGHRA, CDR2 YSYEKL. CDR3 DNA: TGCGCCAGCAGCCAAGATTCGGCGTCAGCAGAGGACACCGGGGAGCTGTTTTTT. It is translated as CASSQDSASAEDTGELFF.

This clonotype was seen many times. The chain has TRBV7-2 and TRBJ2-1; D perhaps matches TRBD2 (5 bases). In germline, CDR1 is SGHTA, CDR2 FQGNSA. V dropped 1 base and J dropped 7 bases, with 11 bases sitting between them. This CDR3 is built from 14 residues. CDR3 loop: CASSLVSGGNEQFF. The CDR3 DNA reads as TGTGCCAGCAGCTTAGTTTCGGGCGGGAATGAGCAGTTCTTC.

The V call is TRBV30, the J call TRBJ1-1, with TRBD1 matching over 9 bases. Looked up from germline, CDR1 is GTSNPN and CDR2 is SVGIG (reference sequence). The CDR3 spans 13 residues. V dropped 3 bases and J dropped 3; count of bases not matched to a gene: 2. The CDR3 sequence is CAWSGDRDTEAFF. As DNA, the CDR3 is TGTGCCTGGAGCGGGGACAGGGACACTGAAGCTTTCTTT. Variable domain in full (rest from reference TRBV30 and TRBJ1-1): SQTIHQWPATLVQPVGSPLSLECTVEGTSNPNLYWYRQAAGRGLQLLFYSVGIGQISSEVPQNLSASRPQDRQFILSSKKLLLSDSGFYLCAWSGDRDTEAFFGQGTRLTVV.

This clonotype was seen a handful of times. The V gene is TRBV29-1, the J gene TRBJ1-5, with D maybe TRBD1 (6 bases). CDR1 SQVTM and CDR2 ANQGSEA come from the germline V gene. V dropped 6 bases and J dropped 11 bases, with 23 bases sitting between them. This CDR3 spans 14 amino acids. The CDR3 loop reads CSVGVGGSDTAQHF. CDR3 DNA: TGCAGCGTGGGGGTCGGGGGCTCCGATACGGCCCAGCATTTT.